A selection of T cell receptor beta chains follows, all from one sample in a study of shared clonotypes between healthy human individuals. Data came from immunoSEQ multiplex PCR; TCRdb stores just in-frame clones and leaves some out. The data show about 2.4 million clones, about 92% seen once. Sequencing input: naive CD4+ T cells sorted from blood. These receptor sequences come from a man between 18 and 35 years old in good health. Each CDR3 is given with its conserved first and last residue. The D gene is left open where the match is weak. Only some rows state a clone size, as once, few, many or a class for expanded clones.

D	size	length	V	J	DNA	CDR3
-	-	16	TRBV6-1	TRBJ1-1	TGTGCCAGCAGTGAACAGTTGGGGGCCGTGAACACTGAAGCTTTCTTT	CASSEQLGAVNTEAFF
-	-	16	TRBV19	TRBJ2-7	TGTGCCAGTAGTATCGCAGGGGCGAGGAAATTCTACGAGCAGTACTTC	CASSIAGARKFYEQYF
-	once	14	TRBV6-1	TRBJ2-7	TGTGCCATCCTGCGGATGGAGGTCCCCTACGAGCAGTACTTC	CAILRMEVPYEQYF
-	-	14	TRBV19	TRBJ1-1	TGTGCCAGTAGTATAGTCGCTATGAACACTGAAGCTTTCTTT	CASSIVAMNTEAFF
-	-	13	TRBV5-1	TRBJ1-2	TGCGCCAGCAGCTTGGGACCCGATAATGGCTACACCTTC	CASSLGPDNGYTF
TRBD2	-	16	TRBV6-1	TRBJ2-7	TGTGCCAGCAGTGACCCCTGGGACTACCCTACTGGCGAGCAGTACTTC	CASSDPWDYPTGEQYF
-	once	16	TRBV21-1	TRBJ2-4	TGTGCCAGCAGCAGGACTAGCGGGAGGGCCAAAAACATTCAGTACTTC	CASSRTSGRAKNIQYF
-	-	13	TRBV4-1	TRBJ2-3	TGCGCCAGCAGCCAGGTCTACACAGATACGCAGTATTTT	CASSQVYTDTQYF
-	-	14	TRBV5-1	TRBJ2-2	TGCGCCAGCAAATCGAGACAGAACACCGGGGAGCTGTTTTTT	CASKSRQNTGELFF
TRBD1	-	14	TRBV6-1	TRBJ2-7	TGTGCCAGCAGTGCCTGGACAGGGTTTAGCGAGCAGTACTTC	CASSAWTGFSEQYF
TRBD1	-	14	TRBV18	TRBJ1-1	TGTGCCAGCTCACAGGGACAGGCTGACACTGAAGCTTTCTTT	CASSQGQADTEAFF
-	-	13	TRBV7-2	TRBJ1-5	TGTGCCAGCAGCTCCTCGTACGATCAGCCCCAGCATTTT	CASSSSYDQPQHF
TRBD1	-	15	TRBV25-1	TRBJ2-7	TGTGCCAGCAGTGCTGACAGGGGGGGGTCCTACGAGCAGTACTTC	CASSADRGGSYEQYF
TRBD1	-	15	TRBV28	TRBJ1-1	TGTGCCAGCAGTTCGATGCAGGGGGTGGATACTGAAGCTTTCTTT	CASSSMQGVDTEAFF
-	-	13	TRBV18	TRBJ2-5	TGTGCCAGCTCACCGGGGGTAGTAGAGACCCAGTACTTC	CASSPGVVETQYF
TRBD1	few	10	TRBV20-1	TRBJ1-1	TGCAGTGCCGAGACAGGGCCAGCTTTCTTT	CSAETGPAFF
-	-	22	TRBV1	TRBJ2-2	TGCACCAGCAGCCAGGACTTCGAAGGGCCTAGCGGGAGGCCCCGCTACACCGGGGAGCTGTTTTTT	CTSSQDFEGPSGRPRYTGELFF
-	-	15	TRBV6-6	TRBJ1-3	TGTGCCAGCAGTTACACAGGACTATCTGGAAACACCATATATTTT	CASSYTGLSGNTIYF
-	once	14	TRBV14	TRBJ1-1	TGTGCCAGCAGCCCGCCGGCTTCGCCACTGGCGGCTTTCTTT	CASSPPASPLAAFF
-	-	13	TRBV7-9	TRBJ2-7	TGTGCCAGCAGCAGATCAGGGTCCTACGAGCAGTACTTC	CASSRSGSYEQYF
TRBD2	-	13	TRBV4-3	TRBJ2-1	TGCGCCAGCAGCCAAGAGCTAGCGGGAACGCAGTTCTTC	CASSQELAGTQFF
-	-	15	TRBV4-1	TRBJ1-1	TGCGCCAGCAGCCAAGTGACAGTCGTGAACACTGAAGCTTTCTTT	CASSQVTVVNTEAFF
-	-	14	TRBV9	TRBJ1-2	TGTGCCAGCAGCGCCATGGGGGGGCCCTATGGCTACACCTTC	CASSAMGGPYGYTF
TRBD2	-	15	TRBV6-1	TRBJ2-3	TGTGCCAGCAGTGAACTGACTAGCGGAACAGATACGCAGTATTTT	CASSELTSGTDTQYF
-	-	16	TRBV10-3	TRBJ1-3	TGTGCCATCAGTAAACAGGGAGTAACGGCTGGAAACACCATATATTTT	CAISKQGVTAGNTIYF
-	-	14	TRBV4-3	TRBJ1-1	TGCGCCAGCAGCCTCCAGGGGTTTTATGGTGAAGCTTTCTTT	CASSLQGFYGEAFF
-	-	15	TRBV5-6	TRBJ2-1	TGTGCCAGCAGCCGCCAGACTAGCTCCTACAATGAGCAGTTCTTC	CASSRQTSSYNEQFF
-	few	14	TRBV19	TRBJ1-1	TGTGCCAGTAGTACAGTCGGGGGGAGGGCAGCAGCTTTCTTT	CASSTVGGRAAAFF